These 23 T cell receptor beta chains were sequenced from one sample in a study of blood T cell repertoires in COVID-19. Measured with immunoSEQ multiplex PCR; TCRdb has only the in-frame clones, and not every one. Among under 300,000 clones, roughly 88% were seen once, and the ten largest hold 1.5% to 2%. The source material was PBMCs or T cells enriched from blood (not recorded which). The source of these receptors is a woman between 50 and 59 years old who had recovered from COVID-19.

CDR3: CASSPRTGGDEKLFF. The DNA of the CDR3 is TGTGCCAGCAGCCCGAGGACAGGGGGGGATGAAAAACTGTTTTTT. The chain couples TRBV9 to TRBJ1-4, with TRBD1 matching over 10 bases. The CDR3 is 15 residues long. V lost 4 bases to trimming and J lost 6 bases; unmatched junction nucleotides: 6. Looked up from germline, CDR1 is SGDLS and CDR2 is YYNGEE.

In its sample, this clone was seen a few times. The V call is TRBV27, the J call TRBJ1-1, with no clear D. Trimming removed 2 bases from V and 0 bases from J, with 4 bases in between. From germline, CDR1 is MNHEY and CDR2 SMNVEV (reference sequence). CDR3 length equals 13 residues. Here the CDR3 DNA reads TGTGCCAGCAGTTTAACGGTGAACACTGAAGCTTTCTTT. This sequence encodes CASSLTVNTEAFF.

The chain is built from TRBV10-3 and TRBJ2-2; 7 bases are a match to TRBD1. V lost 3 bases, J lost 5 bases, and 6 bases stayed unmatched. Germline V gene sequence: CDR1 ENHRY, CDR2 SYGVKD. This CDR3 spans 15 amino acids. DNA of the CDR3: TGTGCCATCAGTGAACAGGGGCGGTTAACCGGGGAGCTGTTTTTT. As protein: CAISEQGRLTGELFF.

The count of this clone is one. V is TRBV28 and J is TRBJ1-4; D gene uncertain. The germline V gene has CDR1 MDHEN and CDR2 SYDVKM. The CDR3 loop spans 12 amino acids. V shed 8 bases and J shed 4 bases, with 8 bases lying between them. CDR3 residues: CASGQYNEKLFF. In DNA, the CDR3 is TGTGCCAGCGGCCAGTATAATGAAAAACTGTTTTTT.

The rearrangement joins TRBV5-1 to TRBJ1-2, with D tentatively TRBD1 (6 bases). This CDR3 is 13 amino acids long. Germline V gene lookup returns CDR1 SGHRS and CDR2 YFSETQ. Trimming pared 2 bases from V and 8 bases from J, leaving 13 bases between. The CDR3 DNA follows: TGCGCCAGCAGCTTCCAGGGGACGACGGGCTACACCTTC. This translates into CASSFQGTTGYTF.

The chain uses TRBV18 and TRBJ2-5; D might be TRBD2 (7 bases). This CDR3 spans 13 amino acids. The germline V gene has CDR1 KGHSH and CDR2 LQKENI. The V and J ends lost 6 bases and 4 bases respectively, with 12 bases between them. CDR3 residues: CASSRGPTETQYF. CDR3 coding DNA: TGTGCCAGCTCGCGGGGGCCAACAGAGACCCAGTACTTC.

The chain combines TRBV5-1 with TRBJ1-1, with D perhaps TRBD1 (6 bases). The germline V and J ends were trimmed by 3 bases and 3 bases, with 12 bases remaining between them. CDR1 SGHRS and CDR2 YFSETQ come from the germline V gene. This CDR3 comprises 14 residues. The chain's CDR3 is CASSSNRVDTEAFF. CDR3 nucleotides: TGCGCCAGCAGCTCAAACAGGGTAGACACTGAAGCTTTCTTT.

V gene TRBV11-3 combines with J gene TRBJ2-1, with a possible D match to TRBD1 (6 bases). This CDR3 contains 13 residues. Germline V gene lookup returns CDR1 SGHNT and CDR2 YENEEA. Trimming removed 6 bases from V and 8 bases from J, with 14 bases in between. CDR3 sequence (DNA): TGTGCCAGCAGGACTGGCCCAGGGGATGAGCAGTTCTTC. Encoded protein: CASRTGPGDEQFF.

This chain links TRBV6-6 with TRBJ1-5, with TRBD1 identical over 7 bases. The CDR3 extends over 15 amino acids. Unmatched junction bases numbered 3, after V lost 2 bases and J lost 2 bases. Germline V gene sequence: CDR1 MNHNY, CDR2 SVGAGI (reference sequence). The CDR3 loop is CASSYTGEGNQPQHF. DNA of the CDR3: TGTGCCAGCAGTTACACAGGGGAGGGCAATCAGCCCCAGCATTTT.

The J gene is TRBJ1-1, the V gene TRBV13; D call uncertain. V was trimmed by 4 bases and J by 9 bases, leaving 21 bases between them. CDR1 PRHDT and CDR2 FYEKMQ come from the germline V gene (reference sequence). This CDR3 has 15 residues. The CDR3 reads CASSSDLTPDFQAFF. The DNA for the CDR3 is TGTGCCAGCAGCTCTGACCTCACACCCGACTTTCAAGCTTTCTTT. Complete variable domain (other parts from reference TRBV13 and TRBJ1-1): AAGVIQSPRHLIKEKRETATLKCYPIPRHDTVYWYQQGPGQDPQFLISFYEKMQSDKGSIPDRFSAQQFSDYHSELNMSSLELGDSALYFCASSSDLTPDFQAFFGQGTRLTVV.

The genes are TRBV2 and TRBJ2-1, with 8 bases that match TRBD2. V was pared by 7 bases and J by 7 bases, with 21 bases of the junction left unmatched. This CDR3 comprises 18 residues. Germline V gene data show CDR1 as SNHLY and CDR2 as FYNNEI. The CDR3 here is CASKHTREAGVGANEQFF. Written as DNA, the CDR3 is TGTGCCAGCAAGCATACAAGAGAAGCGGGAGTTGGGGCGAATGAGCAGTTCTTC.

CDR3 loop: CASSLGGGMATDTQYF. The CDR3 bases are TGTGCCAGCAGCTTAGGAGGGGGTATGGCCACAGATACGCAGTATTTT. This chain uses TRBV11-3 with TRBJ2-3; the D gene is possibly TRBD1 (6 bases). The germline V gene encodes CDR1 SGHNT and CDR2 YENEEA. There are 16 residues in the CDR3. Trimming shortened V by 1 base and J by 2 bases, and 13 bases separated the two germline ends. Variable domain in full (rest from reference TRBV11-3 and TRBJ2-3): EAGVVQSPRYKIIEKKQPVAFWCNPISGHNTLYWYLQNLGQGPELLIRYENEEAVDDSQLPKDRFSAERLKGVDSTLKIQPAELGDSAVYLCASSLGGGMATDTQYFGPGTRLTVL.

The chain couples TRBV7-2 to TRBJ1-1; tentative D call: TRBD1 (6 bases). The CDR3 runs 15 residues. Germline V gives CDR1 SGHTA, CDR2 FQGNSA. Trimming removed 4 bases from V and 2 bases from J, with 14 bases in between. This CDR3 is CASSSLGGGNTEAFF. Here the CDR3 DNA reads TGTGCCAGCAGCTCCTTAGGGGGGGGAAACACTGAAGCTTTCTTT.

CDR3 residues: CATSRDGEGIDEKLFF. In DNA, the CDR3 is TGTGCCACCAGCAGAGATGGGGAGGGGATTGATGAAAAACTGTTTTTT. The chain couples TRBV15 to TRBJ1-4; D may be TRBD1 (5 bases). Germline V gene data show CDR1 as LNHNV and CDR2 as YYDKDF (reference sequence). The CDR3 contains 16 residues. The V gene lost 0 bases and the J gene lost 6 bases, with 14 bases spanning the gap.

Only one count was recorded for this clone. The CDR3 protein is CASRGTGREKLFF. The CDR3 nucleotides read TGTGCCAGCAGGGGGACAGGGCGAGAAAAACTGTTTTTT. The V gene is TRBV2, the J gene TRBJ1-4, with TRBD1 matching over 9 bases. With 6 bases clipped from V and 8 bases from J, the junction kept 4 bases outside the gene matches. The germline V gene has CDR1 SNHLY and CDR2 FYNNEI. The CDR3 extends over 13 amino acids.

The J gene is TRBJ2-7, the V gene TRBV11-3; TRBD2 agrees at 7 bases. CDR1 SGHNT and CDR2 YENEEA come from the germline V gene. The trim removed 1 base at V and 5 bases at J, leaving 11 bases unmatched. This CDR3 has 16 amino acids. CDR3 sequence (DNA): TGTGCCAGCAGCTTAGGCGGTGGCGAAGGGAGGGACGAGCAGTACTTC. Residues: CASSLGGGEGRDEQYF.

The chain combines TRBV28 with TRBJ2-7; no clear D. This CDR3 is 13 amino acids long. The germline V gene has CDR1 MDHEN and CDR2 SYDVKM. V lost 6 bases, J lost 4 bases, and 13 bases lay in between. CDR3: CASRPTIQYEQYF. CDR3 bases: TGTGCCAGCAGGCCTACTATTCAGTACGAGCAGTACTTC.

The rearrangement joins TRBV2 to TRBJ2-5; 7 bases are shared with TRBD1. CDR3 length equals 12 residues. CDR1 SNHLY and CDR2 FYNNEI come from the germline V gene. V lost 1 base, J lost 9 bases, and 2 bases stayed unmatched. The CDR3 loop is CASSEDRGSQYF. The DNA of the CDR3 is TGTGCCAGCAGTGAAGACAGGGGCTCCCAGTACTTC.

The chain links TRBV28 to TRBJ1-1; no definite D call. Germline V lookup: CDR1 MDHEN, CDR2 SYDVKM. V was shortened by 5 bases and J by 6 bases, with 13 bases between the two germline ends. The length of the CDR3 is 13 residues. The CDR3 spells CASSIPARAEAFF. In nucleotides, the CDR3 is TGTGCCAGCAGTATACCGGCGCGGGCTGAAGCTTTCTTT. Filled out from reference TRBV28 and TRBJ1-1, the complete variable domain reads DVKVTQSSRYLVKRTGEKVFLECVQDMDHENMFWYRQDPGLGLRLIYFSYDVKMKEKGDIPEGYSVSREKKERFSLILESASTNQTSMYLCASSIPARAEAFFGQGTRLTVV.

V usage is TRBV19 and J usage is TRBJ1-5; D remains ambiguous. CDR3 length equals 13 residues. V lost 7 bases to trimming and J lost 2 bases, with 9 bases between them. From germline, CDR1 is LNHDA and CDR2 SQIVND (reference sequence). Here the CDR3 DNA reads TGTGCCAGTACGGGAGAGGGCAATCAGCCCCAGCATTTT. This codes for CASTGEGNQPQHF.

This sequence joins TRBV5-6 and TRBJ1-6, with D possibly being TRBD1 (6 bases). The CDR3 covers 16 residues. V lost 0 bases and J 5 bases, leaving 12 bases between the germline ends. CDR1 and CDR2 from the germline V gene are SGHDT and YYEEEE. This chain's CDR3 is CASSLVGARNNSPLHF. The CDR3 DNA reads TGTGCCAGCAGCTTGGTGGGGGCACGGAATAATTCACCCCTCCACTTT.

This clone was picked up one time. For the CDR3, the DNA is TGTGCCAGCAGCGTACAGGGTGGAAACACCATATATTTT. It encodes CASSVQGGNTIYF. The chain employs TRBV6-5 and TRBJ1-3; the D gene is possibly TRBD1 (6 bases). The CDR3 is made up of 13 amino acids. Germline V gene lookup returns CDR1 MNHEY and CDR2 SVGAGI. Between the trimmed V and J ends, which lost 6 bases and 3 bases, there was a span of 9 bases.

CDR3 sequence: CASSLGPGGLAGGPDGELFF. Written as DNA, the CDR3 is TGTGCCAGCAGCTTGGGTCCCGGGGGACTAGCGGGAGGGCCGGACGGGGAGCTGTTTTTT. This chain uses TRBV5-4 with TRBJ2-2; 16 bases agree with TRBD2. The CDR3 is 20 residues long. J lost 7 bases, V lost 0 bases, and 12 bases had no gene match. In germline, CDR1 is SGHNT, CDR2 YYREEE (reference sequence).